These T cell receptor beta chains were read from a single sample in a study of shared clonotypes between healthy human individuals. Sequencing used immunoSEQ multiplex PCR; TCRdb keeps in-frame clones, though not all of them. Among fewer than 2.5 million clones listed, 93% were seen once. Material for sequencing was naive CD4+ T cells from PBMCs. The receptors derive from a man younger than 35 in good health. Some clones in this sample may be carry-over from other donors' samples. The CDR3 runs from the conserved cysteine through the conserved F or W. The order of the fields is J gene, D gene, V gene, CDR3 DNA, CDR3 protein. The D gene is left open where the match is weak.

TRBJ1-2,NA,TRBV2,TGTGCCAGCGTATCAGGCCTCGACTATGGCTACACCTTC,CASVSGLDYGYTF
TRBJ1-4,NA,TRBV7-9,TGTGCCAGCACATCTGGCAGGGGCGGACGGGGCGTACTGTTTTTT,CASTSGRGGRGVLFF
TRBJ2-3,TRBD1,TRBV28,TGTGCCAGCAGGTCCCCGGGACAGGGCACAGATACGCAGTATTTT,CASRSPGQGTDTQYF
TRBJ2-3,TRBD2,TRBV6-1,TGTGCCAGCAGTGAAATGGCGGGAGCTAGCACAGATACGCAGTATTTT,CASSEMAGASTDTQYF
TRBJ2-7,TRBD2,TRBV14,TGTGCCAGCAGCCAAGATATGGGAGGGAGGCGCGAGCAGTACTTC,CASSQDMGGRREQYF
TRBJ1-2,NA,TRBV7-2,TGTGCCAGCAGCCCCGGACAGCCCGGGAATGGCTACACCTTC,CASSPGQPGNGYTF
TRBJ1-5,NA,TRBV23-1,TGCGCCAGCAGTCGAGGCGGTTCACGGCAGCCCCAGCATTTT,CASSRGGSRQPQHF
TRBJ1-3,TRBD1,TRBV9,TGTGCCAGCAGCGGGGGACAGGGGAACACCATATATTTT,CASSGGQGNTIYF
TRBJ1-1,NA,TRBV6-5,TGTGCCAGCAGTTACTTATCCGATAACACTGAAGCTTTCTTT,CASSYLSDNTEAFF
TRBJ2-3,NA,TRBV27,TGTGCCAGCAGTATCCGAAAAACCACAGATACGCAGTATTTT,CASSIRKTTDTQYF
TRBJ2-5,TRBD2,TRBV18,TGTGCCAGCTCACCACGGCCCCTAGCGGGAGATTTGGAGACCCAGTACTTC,CASSPRPLAGDLETQYF
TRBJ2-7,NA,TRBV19,TGTGCCACTCGAGGTAGCTACGAGCAGTACTTC,CATRGSYEQYF
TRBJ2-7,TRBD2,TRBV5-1,TGCGCCAGCAGCTCCCTAACCGGGGGGAGGGCTCAAAGCTCCTACGAGCAGTACTTC,CASSSLTGGRAQSSYEQYF
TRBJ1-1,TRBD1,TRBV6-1,TGTGCCAGCAGTCACCGGGACAGGGGGAAAGCTTTCTTT,CASSHRDRGKAFF
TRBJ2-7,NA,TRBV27,TGTGCCAGCAGAAACTTAGGGGAAATAAGGTACGAGCAGTACTTC,CASRNLGEIRYEQYF
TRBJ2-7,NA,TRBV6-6,TGTGCCAGCAGTTCCTCCATCTACGAGCAGTACTTC,CASSSSIYEQYF